One and the same sample provided the 3 T cell receptor beta chains below, sequenced in a study of molecular identifiers for immune sequencing clone quantification. TCRdb independently ran MiXCR on the PCR reads; one entry per CDR3 protein. The table lists approximately 680,000 distinct CDR3 sequences, about 25% of them singletons. Sequencing was done on a sample of naive CD8+ T cells from blood, with Jurkat cell RNA spiked in. The subset: FACS-sorted CD8+CD4-CCR7+CD45RA+ naive T cells. The receptors stem from a human donor in good health. Some libraries in this study had Jurkat cell RNA spiked in.

The chain employs TRBV24-1 and TRBJ2-2; the match to TRBD1 covers 9 bases. CDR1 is KGHDR and CDR2 is SFDVKD in the germline V gene. Losses at the gene ends were 4 bases for V and 3 bases for J; bases not matched to a gene: 8. The CDR3 length is 17 residues. The CDR3 region is CATSDFSGTGYTGELFF. As DNA, the CDR3 is TGTGCCACCAGTGACTTTTCCGGGACAGGGTACACCGGGGAGCTGTTTTTT.

There are many counts of this clonotype. The V call is TRBV6-1, the J call TRBJ2-1; D is unresolved. The CDR3 length is 15 residues. The V end lost 2 bases, the J end lost 3 bases, and 11 bases lay between the germline ends. Germline V gives CDR1 MNHNS, CDR2 SASEGT. CDR3 nucleotide sequence: TGTGCCAGCAGTGAACCTCAGTACAACTACAATGAGCAGTTCTTC. Translating gives CASSEPQYNYNEQFF.

This clonotype was observed a handful of times. The chain carries TRBV11-2 and TRBJ1-6; 7 bases map to TRBD1. CDR1 is SGHAT, CDR2 FQNNGV, per germline. V lost 1 base and J lost 11; bases outside the gene matches: 2. CDR3 length: 13 amino acids. DNA for the CDR3: TGTGCCAGCAGCTTAGTCACAGGGGCACCCCTCCACTTT. Encoded protein: CASSLVTGAPLHF. The full variable domain, rest sourced from reference TRBV11-2 and TRBJ1-6, is EAGVAQSPRYKIIEKRQSVAFWCNPISGHATLYWYQQILGQGPKLLIQFQNNGVVDDSQLPKDRFSAERLKGVDSTLKIQPAKLEDSAVYLCASSLVTGAPLHFGNGTRLTVT.